This T cell receptor beta chain originates from a study of T cells in Graves' hyperthyroidism and ophthalmopathy. Each person with ophthalmopathy scored at least 3 on the Clinical Activity Score, reached NOSPECS grade 4 or higher, and had been ill under 3 months. Each diagnosis drew on symptoms, thyroxine, TRAb, thyroid ultrasound and orbital computed tomography findings. Fresh peripheral blood, about 9.6 ml, yielded the PBMCs. This clonotype has a handful of counts. No antigen is known for it. The study, taken as a whole, reports: The majority of expanded thyroid clonotypes above 0.001 also appeared in blood.

Amplified TCR beta CDR3 regions derived from RNA transcripts. First-round RT-PCR with HTBI primers amplified the TCR CDR3 region. TCRdb re-derived calls from the multiplex PCR reads in MiXCR, one entry per CDR3 protein. The sample includes 500,000 to 600,000 distinct CDR3 sequences, approximately 20% of them seen just once. Trimming cost V 2 bases and J 5 bases, with 21 bases left between them. This CDR3 is 16 amino acids long. CDR1 is DFQATT, CDR2 SNEGSKA, per germline (reference sequence). This clonotype was sampled from a man aged 40-50 years with Graves' ophthalmopathy. What was sequenced was blood. This chain uses TRBV20-1 with TRBJ2-5, with a weak D call TRBD2 (5 bases). CDR3 DNA: TGCAGTGCTAGACCATCCTCACTAGGGAGTTGGGAGACCCAGTACTTC. Translation gives CSARPSSLGSWETQYF.